Sequencing of this T cell receptor (beta chain) was carried out in a study of shared clonotypes between healthy human individuals. Study results and limitations: Naive subsets usually exceeded memory subsets in estimated richness. Owing to a small donor count, the genetic and exposure-history diversity represented was limited.

Of note for this clone: Antigen unknown.

Trimming left V 4 bases short and J 0 bases short, with 12 bases between. Germline CDR1 reads SGHDT; CDR2 reads YYEEEE. The length of the CDR3 is 15 residues. TCRdb's copy holds only in-frame clones and misses some; the assay was immunoSEQ multiplex PCR. Of 2 million to 2.5 million clones in the sample, about 90% were seen once. The V call is TRBV5-6, the J call TRBJ2-3; perhaps TRBD2 as D (6 bases). The sequencing input was naive CD4+ T cells from PBMCs. Subset denoted: CD45RA+ positively selected. The sequence was collected from a man between 18 and 35 years old in good health. Some clones in this sample may be carry-over from other donors' samples. CDR3 sequence: CASSAPGLSTDTQYF. CDR3 bases: TGTGCCAGCAGCGCCCCGGGACTGAGCACAGATACGCAGTATTTT.